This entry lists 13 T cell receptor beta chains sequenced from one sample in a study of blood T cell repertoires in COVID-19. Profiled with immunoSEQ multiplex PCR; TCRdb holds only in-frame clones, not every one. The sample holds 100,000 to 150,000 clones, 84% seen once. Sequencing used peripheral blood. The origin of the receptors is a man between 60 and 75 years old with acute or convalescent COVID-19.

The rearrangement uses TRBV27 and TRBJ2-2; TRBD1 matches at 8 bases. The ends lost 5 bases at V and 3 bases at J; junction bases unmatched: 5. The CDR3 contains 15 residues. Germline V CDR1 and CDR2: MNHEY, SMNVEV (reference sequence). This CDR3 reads CASSAPGGDTGELFF. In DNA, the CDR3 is TGTGCCAGCAGTGCCCCAGGGGGCGACACCGGGGAGCTGTTTTTT.

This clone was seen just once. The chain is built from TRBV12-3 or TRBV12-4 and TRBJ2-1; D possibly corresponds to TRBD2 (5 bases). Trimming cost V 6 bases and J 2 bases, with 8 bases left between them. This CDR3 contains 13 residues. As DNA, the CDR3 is TGTGCCAGCAGCCCGGGGACCTACAATGAGCAGTTCTTC. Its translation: CASSPGTYNEQFF.

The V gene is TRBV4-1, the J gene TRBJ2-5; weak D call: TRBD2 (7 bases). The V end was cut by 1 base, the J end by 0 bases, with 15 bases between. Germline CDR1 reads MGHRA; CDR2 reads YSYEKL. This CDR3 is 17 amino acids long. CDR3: CASSQAVGGEYQETQYF. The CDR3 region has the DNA TGCGCCAGCAGCCAAGCAGTAGGGGGGGAGTACCAAGAGACCCAGTACTTC.

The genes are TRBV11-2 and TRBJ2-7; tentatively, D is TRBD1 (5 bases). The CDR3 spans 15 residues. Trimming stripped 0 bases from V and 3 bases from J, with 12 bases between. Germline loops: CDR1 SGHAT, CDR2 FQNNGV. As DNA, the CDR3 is TGTGCCAGCAGCTTAGATTCCAGACAGCTCTACGAGCAGTACTTC. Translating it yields CASSLDSRQLYEQYF.

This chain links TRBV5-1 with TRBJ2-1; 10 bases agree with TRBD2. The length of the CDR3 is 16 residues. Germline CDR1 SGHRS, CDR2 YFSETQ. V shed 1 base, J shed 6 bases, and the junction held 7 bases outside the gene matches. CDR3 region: CASSLFLAGATNEQFF. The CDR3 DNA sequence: TGCGCCAGCAGCTTGTTTCTAGCGGGGGCCACCAATGAGCAGTTCTTC.

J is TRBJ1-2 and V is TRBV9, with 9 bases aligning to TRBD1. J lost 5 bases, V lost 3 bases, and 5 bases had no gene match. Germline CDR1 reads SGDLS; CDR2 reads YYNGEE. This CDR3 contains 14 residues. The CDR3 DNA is TGTGCCAGCAGCGCCAAGGACAGGGGTTATGGCTACACCTTC. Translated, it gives CASSAKDRGYGYTF.

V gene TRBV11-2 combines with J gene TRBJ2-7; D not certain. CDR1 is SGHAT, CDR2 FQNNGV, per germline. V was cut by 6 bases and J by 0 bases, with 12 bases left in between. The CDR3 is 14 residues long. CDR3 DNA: TGTGCCAGCAGTCGTGAGGCTCTCTCCTACGAGCAGTACTTC. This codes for CASSREALSYEQYF.

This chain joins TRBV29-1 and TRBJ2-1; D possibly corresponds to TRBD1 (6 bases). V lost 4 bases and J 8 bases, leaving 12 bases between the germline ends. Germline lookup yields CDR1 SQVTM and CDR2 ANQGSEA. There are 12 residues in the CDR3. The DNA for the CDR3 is TGCAGCGTTGTTACACAGGGCGATGAGCAGTTCTTC. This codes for CSVVTQGDEQFF.

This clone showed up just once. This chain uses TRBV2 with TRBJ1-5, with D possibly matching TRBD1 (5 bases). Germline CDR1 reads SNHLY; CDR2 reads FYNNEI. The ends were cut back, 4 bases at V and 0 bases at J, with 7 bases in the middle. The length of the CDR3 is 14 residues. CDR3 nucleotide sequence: TGTGCCAGCAGTGCAGGGTATAGCAATCAGCCCCAGCATTTT. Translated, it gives CASSAGYSNQPQHF.

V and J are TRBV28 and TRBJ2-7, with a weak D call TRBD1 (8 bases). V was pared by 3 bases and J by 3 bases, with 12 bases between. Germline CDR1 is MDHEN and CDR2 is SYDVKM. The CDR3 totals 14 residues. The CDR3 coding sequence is TGTGCCAGCAGTTTCACAGGGGGGGACTACGAGCAGTACTTC. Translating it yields CASSFTGGDYEQYF.

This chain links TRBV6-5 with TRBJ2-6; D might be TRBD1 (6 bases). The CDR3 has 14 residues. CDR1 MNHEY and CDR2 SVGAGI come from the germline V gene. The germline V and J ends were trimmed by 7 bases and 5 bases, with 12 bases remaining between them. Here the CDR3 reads CASKGGGRANVLTF. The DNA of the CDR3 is TGTGCCAGCAAAGGGGGTGGGAGGGCCAACGTCCTGACTTTC.

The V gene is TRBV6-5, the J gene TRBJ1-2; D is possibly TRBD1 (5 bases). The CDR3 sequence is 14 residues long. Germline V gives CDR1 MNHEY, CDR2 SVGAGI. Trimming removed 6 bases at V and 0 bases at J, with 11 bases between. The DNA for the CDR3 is TGTGCCAGCAGGGGGGGGACCTCTAACTATGGCTACACCTTC. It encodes CASRGGTSNYGYTF.

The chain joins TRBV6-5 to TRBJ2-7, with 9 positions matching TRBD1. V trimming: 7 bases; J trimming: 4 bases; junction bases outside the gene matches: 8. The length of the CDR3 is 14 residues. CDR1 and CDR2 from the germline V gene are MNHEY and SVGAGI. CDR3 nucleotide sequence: TGTGCCAGCAAAATGGGACAGGGCCTTTACGAGCAGTACTTC. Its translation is CASKMGQGLYEQYF.